This is a list of T cell receptor beta chains from one sample in a study of blood T cell repertoires in COVID-19. The method was immunoSEQ multiplex PCR; TCRdb's version includes in-frame clones alone and lacks a portion of them. The repertoire consists of just over 300,000 clones, with over 75% occurring once and the leading ten covering 4% to 5%. Material for sequencing was PBMCs or T cells enriched from blood (not recorded which). The receptors here all came from a young man who had recovered from COVID-19. The CDR3 runs from the conserved cysteine through the conserved F or W. A D gene is named only where the DNA matches it firmly. The listing skips clone size in some rows; elsewhere it reads once, few, many or a size class.

CDR3 protein: CASSPFKGMNTEAFF
CDR3 DNA: TGTGCCAGCAGCCCATTTAAGGGGATGAACACTGAAGCTTTCTTT
clone size: few
J gene: TRBJ1-1
D gene: -
V gene: TRBV7-2

CDR3 protein: CASSQTTALTYEQYF
CDR3 DNA: TGCGCCAGCAGCCAAACGACAGCACTAACCTACGAGCAGTACTTC
clone size: -
J gene: TRBJ2-7
D gene: -
V gene: TRBV4-1

CDR3 protein: CASSARFISEAFF
CDR3 DNA: TGTGCCAGCAGCGCCAGATTTATCTCTGAAGCTTTCTTT
clone size: -
J gene: TRBJ1-1
D gene: -
V gene: TRBV9

CDR3 protein: CASSFGQGVANEKLFF
CDR3 DNA: TGTGCCAGCAGTTTCGGACAGGGGGTAGCTAATGAAAAACTGTTTTTT
clone size: -
J gene: TRBJ1-4
D gene: TRBD1
V gene: TRBV28

CDR3 protein: CSLGQSNTEAFF
CDR3 DNA: TGCAGCCTTGGGCAGTCGAACACTGAAGCTTTCTTT
clone size: -
J gene: TRBJ1-1
D gene: -
V gene: TRBV29-1

CDR3 protein: CAIKPGTGYSEQYF
CDR3 DNA: TGTGCCATTAAGCCGGGGACAGGCTACTCCGAGCAGTACTTC
clone size: -
J gene: TRBJ2-7
D gene: TRBD1
V gene: TRBV10-3

CDR3 protein: CASSQAGGENYGYTF
CDR3 DNA: TGTGCCAGCAGCCAGGCAGGTGGCGAGAACTATGGCTACACCTTC
clone size: -
J gene: TRBJ1-2
D gene: -
V gene: TRBV14

CDR3 protein: CASSQEISATYEQYF
CDR3 DNA: TGTGCCAGCAGCCAAGAAATTAGCGCTACCTACGAGCAGTACTTC
clone size: -
J gene: TRBJ2-7
D gene: -
V gene: TRBV3-1/TRBV3-2

CDR3 protein: CASSSRDSSYEQYF
CDR3 DNA: TGTGCCAGCAGCTCCCGGGACAGCTCCTACGAGCAGTACTTC
clone size: -
J gene: TRBJ2-7
D gene: TRBD1
V gene: TRBV7-2

CDR3 protein: CASSMGLAGTDTQYF
CDR3 DNA: TGTGCCAGTAGTATGGGACTAGCGGGCACAGATACGCAGTATTTT
clone size: once
J gene: TRBJ2-3
D gene: TRBD2
V gene: TRBV19

CDR3 protein: CASSLFGGLVSGRASTDTQYF
CDR3 DNA: TGTGCCAGCAGTTTATTCGGAGGGCTAGTGAGCGGGAGAGCTAGCACAGATACGCAGTATTTT
clone size: -
J gene: TRBJ2-3
D gene: TRBD2
V gene: TRBV28

CDR3 protein: CASSVRGLQETQYF
CDR3 DNA: TGTGCCAGCAGCGTGAGGGGGCTCCAAGAGACCCAGTACTTC
clone size: -
J gene: TRBJ2-5
D gene: TRBD1
V gene: TRBV7-9

CDR3 protein: CASSWGQGDETQYF
CDR3 DNA: TGTGCCAGCAGTTGGGGCCAGGGGGACGAGACCCAGTACTTC
clone size: -
J gene: TRBJ2-5
D gene: TRBD1
V gene: TRBV27

CDR3 protein: CSAKLYHEQFF
CDR3 DNA: TGCAGTGCTAAACTATACCATGAGCAGTTCTTC
clone size: -
J gene: TRBJ2-1
D gene: -
V gene: TRBV20-1

CDR3 protein: CASSRASGDVLYEQYF
CDR3 DNA: TGTGCCAGCTCAAGGGCTAGCGGGGATGTGCTATACGAGCAGTACTTC
clone size: -
J gene: TRBJ2-7
D gene: TRBD2
V gene: TRBV18

CDR3 protein: CASRDDRDQPQHF
CDR3 DNA: TGTGCCAGCAGAGATGACAGGGATCAGCCCCAGCATTTT
clone size: -
J gene: TRBJ1-5
D gene: TRBD1
V gene: TRBV2

CDR3 protein: CASSEAGRGGEKLFF
CDR3 DNA: TGTGCCAGCAGTGAAGCCGGAAGGGGGGGTGAAAAACTGTTTTTT
clone size: -
J gene: TRBJ1-4
D gene: -
V gene: TRBV6-1

CDR3 protein: CASSVGDYSYNEQFF
CDR3 DNA: TGTGCCAGCAGCGTAGGGGACTACTCCTACAATGAGCAGTTCTTC
clone size: -
J gene: TRBJ2-1
D gene: TRBD2
V gene: TRBV9

CDR3 protein: CSVEEGYDYGYTF
CDR3 DNA: TGCAGCGTTGAGGAGGGGTACGACTATGGCTACACCTTC
clone size: -
J gene: TRBJ1-2
D gene: -
V gene: TRBV29-1

CDR3 protein: CSVERGTLNTEAFF
CDR3 DNA: TGCAGCGTTGAGCGCGGCACTTTGAACACTGAAGCTTTCTTT
clone size: -
J gene: TRBJ1-1
D gene: -
V gene: TRBV29-1

CDR3 protein: CASGKDRKGSVDGYTF
CDR3 DNA: TGCGCCAGCGGAAAGGACAGGAAGGGCAGTGTGGATGGCTACACCTTC
clone size: -
J gene: TRBJ1-2
D gene: TRBD1
V gene: TRBV5-1

CDR3 protein: CASSQGSGPYNSPLHF
CDR3 DNA: TGTGCCAGCAGCCAGGGGTCAGGGCCCTATAATTCACCCCTCCACTTT
clone size: -
J gene: TRBJ1-6
D gene: -
V gene: TRBV3-1/TRBV3-2